One sample yielded the 13 T cell receptor beta chains listed below, sequenced in a study of beta chain features in type 1 diabetes. These receptors have no identified antigens. Every isolated RNA sample was fully reverse transcribed, so sequencing captured expressed TCRB transcripts. Sequencing used immunoSEQ multiplex PCR; TCRdb keeps in-frame clones, though not all of them. This sample has 300,000 to 350,000 clones; approximately 13% occur once, and the top ten carry about 0.016%. Study-wide points: Within each of all four CD4+ subsets, Type 1 diabetes patients had TCRB CDR3s that were moderately but significantly shorter.

Sequenced sample: naive CD4+ T cells from blood. The source is a woman between 18 and 29 years old with type 1 diabetes.

V gene TRBV5-6 combines with J gene TRBJ1-1, with D perhaps TRBD1 (5 bases). In germline, CDR1 is SGHDT, CDR2 YYEEEE. V lost 4 bases and J 4 bases, leaving 17 bases between the germline ends. This CDR3 is built from 15 residues. CDR3 sequence reads: CASSPDGGVGTEAFF. The CDR3 coding sequence is TGTGCCAGCAGCCCCGACGGGGGGGTGGGCACTGAAGCTTTCTTT.

The V and J genes are TRBV18 and TRBJ1-5; D gene ambiguous. Germline V lookup: CDR1 KGHSH, CDR2 LQKENI. V lost 5 bases to trimming and J lost 6 bases, with 11 bases between them. This CDR3 is 13 amino acids long. CDR3 nucleotides: TGTGCCAGCTCAGGGGAGATATCTCAGCCCCAGCATTTT. This encodes CASSGEISQPQHF. Full variable domain (rest looked up from reference TRBV18 and TRBJ1-5): NAGVMQNPRHLVRRRGQEARLRCSPMKGHSHVYWYRQLPEEGLKFMVYLQKENIIDESGMPKERFSAEFPKEGPSILRIQQVVRGDSAAYFCASSGEISQPQHFGDGTRLSIL.

The rearrangement uses TRBV28 and TRBJ2-7, with 8 bases lining up with TRBD1. Germline V gene data show CDR1 as MDHEN and CDR2 as SYDVKM. This CDR3 region has 15 residues. J was trimmed by 4 bases and V by 7 bases; bases with no gene match: 12. Here the CDR3 reads CASTSSGTGPYEQYF. The CDR3 DNA reads as TGTGCCAGCACCTCGTCCGGGACAGGACCTTACGAGCAGTACTTC.

This clone was counted between two and nine times. J is TRBJ2-1 and V is TRBV30; TRBD2 agrees at 7 bases. Germline assignment: CDR1 GTSNPN and CDR2 SVGIG (reference sequence). CDR3 length equals 15 residues. Trimming removed 1 base from V and 2 bases from J; junction bases left unmatched: 5. The CDR3 here is CAWSGGRAAYNEQFF. The CDR3 nucleotides are TGTGCCTGGAGTGGTGGGAGGGCCGCCTACAATGAGCAGTTCTTC.

This clone turned up a few times. The chain has TRBV7-2 and TRBJ2-2, with 9 nucleotides matching TRBD2. Germline CDR1 and CDR2: SGHTA and FQGNSA. V shed 5 bases and J 4 bases; nucleotides not matched to a gene: 5. The CDR3 extends over 15 amino acids. DNA of the CDR3: TGTGCCAGCAGCCAGGGACTAGCAGCCACCGGGGAGCTGTTTTTT. Amino acid sequence: CASSQGLAATGELFF. The variable domain in full, with the rest retrieved from reference TRBV7-2 and TRBJ2-2, is GAGVSQSPSNKVTEKGKDVELRCDPISGHTALYWYRQSLGQGLEFLIYFQGNSAPDKSGLPSDRFSAERTGGSVSTLTIQRTQQEDSAVYLCASSQGLAATGELFFGEGSRLTVL.

This sequence joins TRBV19 and TRBJ1-5; no reliable D call. V shed 3 bases and J shed 4 bases, with 4 bases lying between them. Germline V gene data show CDR1 as LNHDA and CDR2 as SQIVND (reference sequence). The CDR3 runs to 12 residues. The CDR3 sequence: CASSISNQPQHF. The CDR3 DNA reads as TGTGCCAGTAGTATTTCGAATCAGCCCCAGCATTTT.

V usage is TRBV15 and J usage is TRBJ2-4, with D possibly being TRBD1 (6 bases). Trimming pared 5 bases from V and 2 bases from J, leaving 25 bases between. The length of the CDR3 is 19 residues. CDR1 is LNHNV and CDR2 is YYDKDF in the germline V gene (reference sequence). CDR3 loop: CATSSTYQGSRSPKNIQYF. The CDR3, as DNA: TGTGCCACCAGCTCAACTTATCAGGGGTCTAGGAGCCCCAAAAACATTCAGTACTTC.

The chain is built from TRBV7-9 and TRBJ2-7; the match to TRBD2 covers 11 bases. The CDR3 loop spans 15 amino acids. In germline, CDR1 is SEHNR, CDR2 FQNEAQ (reference sequence). V lost 4 bases, J lost 3 bases, and 5 bases stayed unmatched. CDR3 sequence: CASSSGLAVNYEQYV. In nucleotides, the CDR3 is TGTGCCAGCAGCTCGGGACTAGCGGTAAACTACGAGCAGTACGTC.

This clone was seen more than once but under ten times. This chain connects TRBV5-6 to TRBJ2-7; possibly TRBD1 for D (7 bases). The germline V and J ends were trimmed by 4 bases and 0 bases, with 14 bases remaining between them. The CDR3 runs 15 residues. Germline assignment: CDR1 SGHDT and CDR2 YYEEEE. The CDR3 protein is CASSAGQRPSYEQYF. The CDR3 coding sequence is TGTGCCAGCAGCGCGGGACAGCGACCCTCCTACGAGCAGTACTTC.

The chain has TRBV4-1 and TRBJ1-2; perhaps TRBD1 as D (5 bases). Deletions cut 0 bases from V and 2 bases from J, with 7 bases between. The CDR3 totals 14 residues. Germline CDR1 is MGHRA and CDR2 is YSYEKL. CDR3 sequence reads: CASSQDGHNYGYTF. The DNA of the CDR3 is TGCGCCAGCAGCCAAGATGGACACAACTATGGCTACACCTTC.

The rearrangement links TRBV7-3 to TRBJ2-7; weak D call: TRBD2 (6 bases). This CDR3 is 14 amino acids long. Trimming took off 0 bases at V and 3 bases at J, with 9 bases between the two ends. Germline V gene lookup returns CDR1 SGHTA and CDR2 FQGTGA. The CDR3 bases are TGTGCCAGCAGCTTAACGGGGACTGGCTACGAGCAGTACTTC. Amino acids: CASSLTGTGYEQYF.

This clone was recorded a few times. The genes are TRBV4-3 and TRBJ1-3, with D maybe TRBD1 (6 bases). Per the germline V gene, CDR1 is LGHNA and CDR2 is YSLEER. V was pared by 1 base and J by 1 base, with 8 bases between. The CDR3 is made up of 15 amino acids. For the CDR3, the DNA is TGCGCCAGCAGCCAAGCTACAGGGTCTGGAAACACCATATATTTT. Translated: CASSQATGSGNTIYF.

This clone showed up just a few times. This chain uses TRBV5-8 with TRBJ2-1; D is ambiguous. V lost 2 bases and J 0 bases, leaving 9 bases between the germline ends. CDR3 size: 15 residues. CDR1 is SGHTS and CDR2 is YDEGEE in the germline V gene. In DNA form, the CDR3 reads TGTGCCAGCAGCTTCACGGGTCACTCCTACAATGAGCAGTTCTTC. This sequence encodes CASSFTGHSYNEQFF.